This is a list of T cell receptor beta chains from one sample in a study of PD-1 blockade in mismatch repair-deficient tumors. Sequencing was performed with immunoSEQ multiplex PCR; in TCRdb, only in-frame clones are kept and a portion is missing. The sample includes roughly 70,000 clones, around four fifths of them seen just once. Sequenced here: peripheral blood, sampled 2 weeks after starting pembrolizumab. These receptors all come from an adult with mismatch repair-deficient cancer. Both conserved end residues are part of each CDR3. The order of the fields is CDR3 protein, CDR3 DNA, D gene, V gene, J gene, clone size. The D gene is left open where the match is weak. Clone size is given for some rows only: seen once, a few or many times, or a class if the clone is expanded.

CASSYSTLGGETQYF,TGTGCCAGCAGTTACTCGACCCTCGGGGGGGAGACCCAGTACTTC,TRBD2,TRBV6-6,TRBJ2-5,-
CASSSPPFFTVGSDTQYF,TGTGCCAGCAGCTCCCCCCCCTTCTTTACAGTGGGATCAGATACGCAGTATTTT,-,TRBV7-8,TRBJ2-3,few
CASSVEGATDTQYF,TGTGCCAGCAGCGTAGAAGGGGCCACAGATACGCAGTATTTT,-,TRBV9,TRBJ2-3,-
CASSQDLTGERCEQYF,TGCGCCAGCAGCCAAGATCTCACAGGGGAAAGGTGCGAGCAGTACTTC,TRBD1,TRBV4-3,TRBJ2-7,-
CASSSTESSEQFF,TGCGCCAGCAGCTCGACCGAGTCTAGTGAGCAGTTCTTC,-,TRBV5-1,TRBJ2-1,-
CASSLREQSRADTQYF,TGTGCCAGCAGCTTGCGGGAGCAATCGCGAGCAGATACGCAGTATTTT,TRBD2,TRBV7-9,TRBJ2-3,-
CASGGSSYNEQFF,TGTGCCAGCGGAGGGAGCTCCTACAATGAGCAGTTCTTC,-,TRBV28,TRBJ2-1,-
CASSLDGTNEKLFF,TGTGCCAGCAGCTTGGACGGGACTAATGAAAAACTGTTTTTT,-,TRBV7-2,TRBJ1-4,-
CASSVDFRDRGDIQYF,TGTGCCAGCAGCGTAGATTTTAGGGACAGGGGGGACATTCAGTACTTC,TRBD1,TRBV9,TRBJ2-4,-
CASSSLLGETQYF,TGTGCCAGCAGCTCACTGCTAGGGGAGACCCAGTACTTC,-,TRBV11-3,TRBJ2-5,once
CASSYRSGEQFF,TGTGCCAGCAGTTACCGATCGGGGGAGCAGTTCTTC,-,TRBV6-5,TRBJ2-1,-
CASSIGQNDEQFF,TGCGCCAGCAGCATCGGACAGAACGATGAGCAGTTCTTC,-,TRBV5-1,TRBJ2-1,-
CASSSYRNTEAFF,TGTGCCAGCAGCTCGTACAGGAACACTGAAGCTTTCTTT,-,TRBV7-2,TRBJ1-1,-
CASSAGEGGLTEAFF,TGTGCCAGCAGTGCCGGCGAGGGGGGACTGACTGAAGCTTTCTTT,-,TRBV6-1,TRBJ1-1,-
CASSLDTLNTEAFF,TGTGCCAGTAGCCTCGACACCTTGAACACTGAAGCTTTCTTT,-,TRBV19,TRBJ1-1,-
CASSPRAYYNEQFF,TGTGCCAGCAGCCCTCGGGCTTACTACAATGAGCAGTTCTTC,-,TRBV14,TRBJ2-1,-
CASSKSVNTGELFF,TGTGCCAGTAGTAAGTCCGTGAACACCGGGGAGCTGTTTTTT,-,TRBV19,TRBJ2-2,-
CASSPSSGRTYEQYF,TGTGCCAGCTCACCAAGTAGCGGGAGGACCTACGAGCAGTACTTC,TRBD2,TRBV18,TRBJ2-7,-
CASSPWASGRAWYNEQFF,TGTGCCAGCAGCCCGTGGGCTAGCGGGAGGGCCTGGTACAATGAGCAGTTCTTC,TRBD2,TRBV5-5,TRBJ2-1,-
CASSILGLTEAFF,TGTGCCAGTAGTATTTTGGGCCTCACTGAAGCTTTCTTT,-,TRBV19,TRBJ1-1,-
CASNEGLNTEAFF,TGTGCCAGTAACGAGGGCCTGAACACTGAAGCTTTCTTT,-,TRBV19,TRBJ1-1,-
CAISESGQGNTIYF,TGTGCCATCAGTGAGTCAGGCCAGGGAAACACCATATATTTT,-,TRBV10-3,TRBJ1-3,-
CASSFGGGEYEQYF,TGTGCCAGCAGTTTCGGAGGGGGGGAGTACGAGCAGTACTTC,-,TRBV27,TRBJ2-7,-
CASTQGPGELFF,TGTGCCAGCACACAGGGTCCCGGGGAGCTGTTTTTT,-,TRBV13,TRBJ2-2,-
CASRGGSGGIGGELFF,TGTGCCAGCAGGGGCGGGTCGGGAGGTATAGGCGGGGAGCTGTTTTTT,TRBD2,TRBV7-2,TRBJ2-2,few
CASSTWTEGETQYF,TGTGCCAGCAGCACCTGGACGGAAGGGGAGACCCAGTACTTC,-,TRBV11-2,TRBJ2-5,-
CASNIGTGAYEQYF,TGCGCCAGCAATATCGGGACAGGGGCCTACGAGCAGTACTTC,TRBD1,TRBV10-2,TRBJ2-7,-
CASSLWSGTGEMRAFF,TGTGCCAGCAGTTTATGGTCAGGGACAGGCGAAATGAGAGCTTTCTTT,TRBD1,TRBV27,TRBJ1-1,-
CASSLPGTGDGYTF,TGTGCCAGCAGCTTACCCGGGACAGGGGATGGCTACACCTTC,TRBD1,TRBV7-3,TRBJ1-2,few
CASSPIGSGSYNEQFF,TGTGCCAGCTCACCAATCGGGAGTGGGTCCTACAATGAGCAGTTCTTC,-,TRBV18,TRBJ2-1,-
CASSLNFGQGYHEQYF,TGTGCCAGCAGCTTGAACTTTGGACAGGGGTACCACGAGCAGTACTTC,TRBD1,TRBV11-2,TRBJ2-7,-
CASSLARRTEAFF,TGTGCCAGCAGCTTAGCTAGGCGCACTGAAGCTTTCTTT,-,TRBV13,TRBJ1-1,-
CASSYSGGGYGYTF,TGTGCCAGCAGTTACTCTGGGGGAGGGTATGGCTACACCTTC,-,TRBV6-6,TRBJ1-2,-
CASSFYASGAGSYEQYF,TGTGCCAGCAGCTTCTATGCGTCCGGGGCCGGATCCTACGAGCAGTACTTC,-,TRBV5-4,TRBJ2-7,-
CASSRIGDTEAFF,TGTGCCAGCAGTCGGATTGGGGACACTGAAGCTTTCTTT,-,TRBV6-5,TRBJ1-1,-
CASSPKTGLTSTDTQYF,TGCGCCAGCAGTCCCAAGACAGGACTAACTAGCACAGATACGCAGTATTTT,-,TRBV23-1,TRBJ2-3,few
CAWSWGYEQYF,TGTGCCTGGAGTTGGGGCTACGAGCAGTACTTC,-,TRBV30,TRBJ2-7,-
CASSEVFKDRGVPFF,TGCGCCAGCAGTGAGGTGTTTAAGGACAGGGGGGTTCCGTTCTTC,TRBD1,TRBV10-2,TRBJ2-1,-
CASSQRTATNTGELFF,TGTGCCAGCAGCCAGAGGACTGCTACGAACACCGGGGAGCTGTTTTTT,-,TRBV14,TRBJ2-2,-
CASSERVAGVLRDEQFF,TGTGCCAGCAGTGAACGGGTAGCGGGAGTTTTAAGGGATGAGCAGTTCTTC,TRBD2,TRBV6-1,TRBJ2-1,-
CASTTSGSVDTQYF,TGTGCCTCAACCACTAGCGGGAGCGTGGATACGCAGTATTTT,TRBD2,TRBV10-3,TRBJ2-3,-
CASSPGPGRNYGYTF,TGCGCCAGCAGTCCCGGCCCAGGACGGAACTATGGCTACACCTTC,-,TRBV5-1,TRBJ1-2,-
CASSLEGLF,TGTGCCAGCAGCTTAGAGGGCCTCTTC,-,TRBV7-9,TRBJ2-1,-
CASSFRFVGGPGDQPQHF,TGTGCCAGCAGCTTCCGCTTCGTGGGGGGTCCCGGGGATCAGCCCCAGCATTTT,-,TRBV7-8,TRBJ1-5,-
CASTPGGGTEAFF,TGTGCCAGTACACCCGGGGGTGGCACTGAAGCTTTCTTT,-,TRBV7-9,TRBJ1-1,-